This TCR beta chain comes out of a study of blood T cell repertoires in COVID-19. Study context: The cDNA or gDNA used as material had been derived from T cells, B-cell-depleted T cells, or PBMCs.

Clones were read by immunoSEQ multiplex PCR, and TCRdb kept only the in-frame ones, dropping some. The sample holds approximately 330,000 clones, approximately 88% seen once. The receptor was derived from a woman aged 45-60 years with active or convalescent COVID-19. Sequenced material: peripheral blood.

The CDR3 region has the DNA TGTGCCAGCAGCCCATTATTAGGACTAACTGGGGCCAACGTCCTGACTTTC. Translated: CASSPLLGLTGANVLTF. The chain joins TRBV7-2 to TRBJ2-6, with a possible D match to TRBD2 (6 bases). V lost 5 bases and J lost 2, with 16 bases in between. The CDR3 totals 17 residues. In germline, CDR1 is SGHTA, CDR2 FQGNSA.